A single TCR beta chain is shown here with its context. Its specificity is unknown. Identification of naive CD8+ T cells rested on CD45RO-CCR7+CD27+CD95- status. The record originates from a study of CXCR3-negative and CXCR3-positive naive CD8 T cells. Whole-study findings and limits: Relative to CXCR3-negative naive cells, CXCR3-positive naive cells had more hydrophobic TRB CDR3s.

TRB cDNA was prepared as libraries by UMI-labeled 5' RACE. TCRdb reanalyzed the 5' RACE reads and collapses them to one entry per CDR3 protein, without DNA. Reported are about 140,000 distinct CDR3 sequences; the ten largest clones contain around 0.41%. The CDR3 has 15 residues. Germline CDR1 MDHEN, CDR2 SYDVKM. This TCR was sampled from a human donor in good health. Some clones in this sample may be carry-over from other donors' samples. The J gene is TRBJ2-1, the V gene TRBV28; TCRdb calls TRBD2, which cannot be checked without DNA. The sequenced material came from naive CXCR3+ CD8+ T cells from blood. Subset reported: CD45RO-CCR7+CD27+CD95- naive CD8+ T cells expressing CXCR3 (TNR3+). This chain's CDR3 is CASSLGLAGNNEQFF.